The rows below give T cell receptor beta chains drawn from one sample of a study of neurological immune-mediated disorders. TCRdb reprocessed the 5' RACE reads via MiXCR and lists one record per CDR3 protein. Of 24,000 or so distinct CDR3 sequences in the sample, around 2.5% were seen once. The sample comprised PBMCs. Receptors were obtained from a woman aged 45-65 years with multiple sclerosis. Both conserved end residues are part of each CDR3. Fields, in order: CDR3 protein, CDR3 DNA, clone size, J gene, V gene, D gene. A D gene is named only where the DNA matches it firmly. Clone size is not always given. Where it is, it says once, few, many or a class for expanded clones.

CDR3 protein: CASSLGGGMAFGYTF
CDR3 DNA: TGTGCCAGCAGCTTGGGTGGAGGGATGGCGTTTGGCTACACCTTC
clone size: many
J gene: TRBJ1-2
V gene: TRBV5-6
D gene: -

CDR3 protein: CASSQEEGSHRF
CDR3 DNA: TGTGCCAGCAGCCAAGAAGAGGGGTCCCACCGTTTT
clone size: many
J gene: TRBJ2-3
V gene: TRBV3-1
D gene: -

CDR3 protein: CASSLAATSGSTDTQYF
CDR3 DNA: TGCGCCAGCAGCTTGGCCGCCACTAGCGGGAGCACAGATACGCAGTATTTT
clone size: many
J gene: TRBJ2-3
V gene: TRBV5-1
D gene: TRBD2

CDR3 protein: CSARANRDGVNEKLFF
CDR3 DNA: TGCAGTGCTAGAGCGAACCGGGACGGGGTTAATGAAAAACTGTTTTTT
clone size: many
J gene: TRBJ1-4
V gene: TRBV20-1
D gene: -

CDR3 protein: CASSRERGETQYF
CDR3 DNA: TGTGCCAGCAGTCGGGAAAGGGGGGAGACCCAGTACTTC
clone size: -
J gene: TRBJ2-5
V gene: TRBV5-6
D gene: -

CDR3 protein: CASSLIGGRWYNEQFF
CDR3 DNA: TGTGCCAGCAGCTTAATTGGCGGGAGATGGTACAATGAGCAGTTCTTC
clone size: many
J gene: TRBJ2-1
V gene: TRBV7-9
D gene: TRBD2

CDR3 protein: CSARRGYGYTF
CDR3 DNA: TGCAGTGCTAGACGGGGATATGGCTACACCTTC
clone size: many
J gene: TRBJ1-2
V gene: TRBV20-1
D gene: -

CDR3 protein: CSVAPKLFDTEAFF
CDR3 DNA: TGCAGCGTCGCCCCAAAGCTATTTGACACTGAAGCTTTCTTT
clone size: many
J gene: TRBJ1-1
V gene: TRBV29-1
D gene: -

CDR3 protein: CSARSRDTEAFF
CDR3 DNA: TGCAGTGCTAGGTCTCGTGACACTGAAGCTTTCTTT
clone size: -
J gene: TRBJ1-1
V gene: TRBV20-1
D gene: -

CDR3 protein: CASSLGATEAFF
CDR3 DNA: TGTGCCAGCAGCTTGGGGGCCACTGAAGCTTTCTTT
clone size: many
J gene: TRBJ1-1
V gene: TRBV11-3
D gene: -

CDR3 protein: CASSLGDRGVYNEQFF
CDR3 DNA: TGTGCCAGCAGCTTAGGCGACAGGGGAGTCTACAATGAGCAGTTCTTC
clone size: many
J gene: TRBJ2-1
V gene: TRBV7-6
D gene: TRBD1

CDR3 protein: CASSGGQGNYGYTF
CDR3 DNA: TGCGCCAGCAGCGGGGGACAGGGAAACTATGGCTACACCTTC
clone size: medium-sized
J gene: TRBJ1-2
V gene: TRBV5-1
D gene: TRBD1

CDR3 protein: CASSLGGGETQYF
CDR3 DNA: TGCGCCAGCAGCTTGGGCGGCGGTGAGACCCAGTACTTC
clone size: few
J gene: TRBJ2-5
V gene: TRBV5-1
D gene: -

CDR3 protein: CSARDGGPDTQYF
CDR3 DNA: TGCAGTGCTAGAGATGGGGGCCCTGATACGCAGTATTTT
clone size: few
J gene: TRBJ2-3
V gene: TRBV20-1
D gene: -

CDR3 protein: CAISAGAYEQYF
CDR3 DNA: TGTGCCATCAGTGCGGGGGCCTACGAGCAGTACTTC
clone size: many
J gene: TRBJ2-7
V gene: TRBV10-3
D gene: -

CDR3 protein: CASSQGLRGSGDYGYTF
CDR3 DNA: TGCGCCAGCAGCCAAGGCCTCAGGGGGTCCGGGGACTATGGCTACACCTTC
clone size: many
J gene: TRBJ1-2
V gene: TRBV4-1
D gene: TRBD1

CDR3 protein: CSARVAYMNTEAFF
CDR3 DNA: TGCAGTGCTAGGGTAGCTTACATGAACACTGAAGCTTTCTTT
clone size: many
J gene: TRBJ1-1
V gene: TRBV20-1
D gene: -

CDR3 protein: CASSSHRPDWGGNEQFF
CDR3 DNA: TGTGCCAGCAGTTCCCATCGACCGGATTGGGGGGGGAATGAGCAGTTCTTC
clone size: medium-sized
J gene: TRBJ2-1
V gene: TRBV11-1
D gene: TRBD2

CDR3 protein: CSAIGTSGKFTDTQYF
CDR3 DNA: TGCAGTGCTATAGGGACTAGCGGGAAATTCACAGATACGCAGTATTTT
clone size: few
J gene: TRBJ2-3
V gene: TRBV20-1
D gene: TRBD2

CDR3 protein: CASSQADRVYEQYF
CDR3 DNA: TGCGCCAGCAGCCAAGCCGACAGGGTCTACGAGCAGTACTTC
clone size: many
J gene: TRBJ2-7
V gene: TRBV4-1
D gene: TRBD1